This T cell receptor beta chain was recorded in a study of PD-L1 blockade in urothelial cancer. The table came from immunoSEQ multiplex PCR; TCRdb's copy has only in-frame clones and leaves some out. The sample records tens of thousands of clones, 88% being singletons. The CDR3 spans 13 residues. Per germline, CDR1 LNHDA and CDR2 SQIVND (reference sequence). With V trimmed by 3 bases and J by 8 bases, 4 bases remained unmatched. Specified time point: peripheral blood 6 weeks after treatment start. The material was PBMCs, obtained around atezolizumab (anti-PD-L1) treatment. The sequence was collected from a man in his fifties or sixties with urothelial cancer. This chain links TRBV19 with TRBJ1-2, with TRBD1 identical over 9 bases. CDR3 in amino acids: CASSMGQGWGYTF. Written as DNA, the CDR3 is TGTGCCAGTAGTATGGGACAGGGATGGGGCTACACCTTC.